These 26 T cell receptor beta chains were sequenced from one sample in a study of cytomegalovirus exposure and HLA in healthy donors. PCR was performed using 60 Vbeta and 13 Jbeta primers. TCRdb keeps only in-frame clones here, not all; method: immunoSEQ multiplex PCR. Among more than 85,000 clones listed, 60% to 85% were seen once. The material sequenced was PBMCs. These receptors were obtained from a woman in her sixties in good health and CMV-seropositive.

V and J are TRBV2 and TRBJ1-1; possibly TRBD1 for D (6 bases). The germline V gene has CDR1 SNHLY and CDR2 FYNNEI. The CDR3 length is 15 residues. Between the trimmed V and J ends, which lost 3 bases and 5 bases, there was a span of 16 bases. The DNA for the CDR3 is TGTGCCAGCAGTGACGTGGGCAGGGGAAGTACTGAAGCTTTCTTT. Protein: CASSDVGRGSTEAFF. Full variable domain (remainder filled in from reference TRBV2 and TRBJ1-1): EPEVTQTPSHQVTQMGQEVILRCVPISNHLYFYWYRQILGQKVEFLVSFYNNEISEKSEIFDDQFSVERPDGSNFTLKIRSTKLEDSAMYFCASSDVGRGSTEAFFGQGTRLTVV.

A word on this clone: One end of the junction varies from germline; a read error may be responsible. The chain uses TRBV6-6 and TRBJ1-4; 7 bases align to TRBD1. CDR3 size: 14 residues. The germline CDR1 and CDR2 sequences are MNHNY and SVGAGI (reference sequence). The CDR3 sequence is CASSYSGTEGGTVF. Here the CDR3 DNA reads TGTGCCAGCAGTTACTCTGGGACAGAAGGAGGGACGGTATTT.

The genes are TRBV28 and TRBJ2-7, with TRBD2 matching over 8 bases. Germline V lookup: CDR1 MDHEN, CDR2 SYDVKM. The CDR3 sequence is 14 residues long. J gave up 7 bases and V 7 bases, and 12 bases lay outside the gene matches. The CDR3 reads CASISTGGPWEQYF. CDR3 DNA sequence: TGTGCCAGCATAAGCACGGGAGGGCCGTGGGAGCAGTACTTC. Full variable domain (missing parts from reference TRBV28 and TRBJ2-7): DVKVTQSSRYLVKRTGEKVFLECVQDMDHENMFWYRQDPGLGLRLIYFSYDVKMKEKGDIPEGYSVSREKKERFSLILESASTNQTSMYLCASISTGGPWEQYFGPGTRLTVT.

The V and J genes are TRBV9 and TRBJ2-7; TRBD2 is a possible D gene (5 bases). Deletions cut 4 bases from V and 2 bases from J, with 13 bases between. The CDR3 is made up of 14 amino acids. Germline V gives CDR1 SGDLS, CDR2 YYNGEE. CDR3 DNA: TGTGCCAGCAGCCCCAACAGCGGAGCCTACGAGCAGTACTTC. Protein sequence: CASSPNSGAYEQYF.

The V and J genes are TRBV6-6 and TRBJ1-1, with TRBD1 as a possible D gene (6 bases). This CDR3 has 13 amino acids. Germline V gene lookup returns CDR1 MNHNY and CDR2 SVGAGI (reference sequence). Trimming took off 6 bases at V and 0 bases at J, with 8 bases between the two ends. The CDR3 DNA reads TGTGCCAGCAGCGGACAGTTGAACACTGAAGCTTTCTTT. Residues: CASSGQLNTEAFF.

J is TRBJ1-2 and V is TRBV12-5; the D gene is possibly TRBD1 (6 bases). Germline V gene lookup returns CDR1 LGHNT and CDR2 FRNRAP. This CDR3 has 16 amino acids. Trimming stripped 3 bases from V and 6 bases from J, with 20 bases between. In nucleotides, the CDR3 is TGTGCTAGTGGTTTTAGTGTCAGTCGAAAGGGGGATGGCTACACCTTC. Translating it yields CASGFSVSRKGDGYTF.

The chain uses TRBV7-2 and TRBJ2-1; D not resolved. The CDR3 runs to 15 residues. Germline V gene sequence: CDR1 SGHTA, CDR2 FQGNSA. The germline V and J ends were trimmed by 3 bases and 0 bases, with 9 bases remaining between them. CDR3 residues: CASSFEEASYNEQFF. CDR3 bases: TGTGCCAGCAGCTTCGAAGAGGCCTCCTACAATGAGCAGTTCTTC.

This chain's CDR3 is CASSLRGGKGYTF. CDR3 in DNA: TGTGCCAGCAGTCTAAGAGGAGGTAAAGGCTACACCTTC. The V gene is TRBV28, the J gene TRBJ1-2, with D hard to call. V was pared by 5 bases and J by 8 bases, with 15 bases between. Germline CDR1 is MDHEN and CDR2 is SYDVKM. The CDR3 length is 13 residues.

This clone was counted a single time. The chain employs TRBV9 and TRBJ2-1, with 11 bases matching TRBD2. The CDR3 is 16 residues long. V trimming: 0 bases; J trimming: 7 bases; junction bases outside the gene matches: 6. The V gene's germline CDR1 is SGDLS and CDR2 YYNGEE. The CDR3 coding sequence is TGTGCCAGCAGCGTAGAGGTAGCGGGGGGGTGGAATGAGCAGTTCTTC. Translated, it gives CASSVEVAGGWNEQFF. The entire variable domain, with the rest obtained from reference TRBV9 and TRBJ2-1, is as follows: DSGVTQTPKHLITATGQRVTLRCSPRSGDLSVYWYQQSLDQGLQFLIQYYNGEERAKGNILERFSAQQFPDLHSELNLSSLELGDSALYFCASSVEVAGGWNEQFFGPGTRLTVL.

V is TRBV5-1 and J is TRBJ2-1, with 8 bases identical to TRBD1. The CDR3 has 13 residues. V lost 1 base, J lost 6 bases, and 0 bases stayed unmatched. CDR1 is SGHRS and CDR2 is YFSETQ in the germline V gene. The CDR3 loop is CASSLTGGNEQFF. The CDR3 DNA follows: TGCGCCAGCAGCTTGACAGGGGGCAATGAGCAGTTCTTC.

The V and J genes are TRBV6-1 and TRBJ1-3, with a possible D match to TRBD1 (5 bases). Trimming stripped 2 bases from V and 5 bases from J, with 13 bases between. The germline V gene encodes CDR1 MNHNS and CDR2 SASEGT. The CDR3 sequence is 15 residues long. The CDR3 loop reads CASSEYPGNRNTIYF. The CDR3 coding sequence is TGTGCCAGCAGTGAATATCCAGGGAATAGAAACACCATATATTTT.

The chain recombines TRBV7-6 with TRBJ1-2; the match to TRBD1 covers 8 bases. Losses at the gene ends were 1 base for V and 8 bases for J; bases not matched to a gene: 9. The V gene's germline CDR1 is SGHVS and CDR2 FNYEAQ. The CDR3 extends over 15 amino acids. Here the CDR3 reads CASSLGQGAAYGYTF. The CDR3 nucleotides are TGTGCCAGCAGCTTAGGTCAGGGGGCGGCCTACGGCTACACCTTC.

The rearrangement links TRBV29-1 to TRBJ2-5, with TRBD2 matching over 7 bases. The assigned J gene may be wrong: the sequence end matches TRBJ2-7 better. Germline V gene data show CDR1 as SQVTM and CDR2 as ANQGSEA. CDR3 size: 14 residues. The CDR3 DNA is TGCAGCGTTGGAGGTGGGGGGGTGCAACACGAGCAGTACTTC. It yields the protein CSVGGGGVQHEQYF.

The chain has TRBV10-3 and TRBJ2-7; D remains ambiguous. Germline lookup yields CDR1 ENHRY and CDR2 SYGVKD. Trimming cost V 1 base and J 2 bases, with 3 bases left between them. CDR3 size: 12 residues. The CDR3: CAISEWPYEQYF. CDR3 in DNA: TGTGCCATCAGTGAGTGGCCCTACGAGCAGTACTTC.

The CDR3 spells CASSLTGLALSTDTQYF. CDR3 DNA: TGTGCCAGCAGCTTAACGGGGTTAGCGCTTAGCACAGATACGCAGTATTTT. The chain links TRBV7-3 to TRBJ2-3; D is perhaps TRBD2 (5 bases). V was clipped by 0 bases and J by 0 bases, with 13 bases between them. This CDR3 comprises 17 residues. Germline assignment: CDR1 SGHTA and CDR2 FQGTGA.

The V gene is TRBV6-5, the J gene TRBJ2-2; 7 bases line up with TRBD2. The CDR3 spans 15 residues. V gave up 7 bases and J gave up 1 base; unmatched junction bases: 6. CDR1 is MNHEY, CDR2 SVGAGI, per germline. The CDR3 bases are TGTGCCAGCAAGGTAGCGGGTAGGAACACCGGGGAGCTGTTTTTT. This codes for CASKVAGRNTGELFF.

This rearrangement joins TRBV5-1 to TRBJ1-3; 10 nucleotides line up with TRBD1. The CDR3 loop spans 16 amino acids. Germline trimming cut 4 bases from V and 2 bases from J; bases unmatched to any gene: 6. The germline gives CDR1 SGHRS, CDR2 YFSETQ. CDR3 in amino acids: CASSKGGTGAGNTIYF. The CDR3 region has the DNA TGCGCCAGCAGCAAGGGGGGGACAGGGGCTGGAAACACCATATATTTT. The full variable domain, in which reference TRBV5-1 and TRBJ1-3 provide the parts outside the CDR3, is KAGVTQTPRYLIKTRGQQVTLSCSPISGHRSVSWYQQTPGQGLQFLFEYFSETQRNKGNFPGRFSGRQFSNSRSEMNVSTLELGDSALYLCASSKGGTGAGNTIYFGEGSWLTVV.

This clone has only a few counts. The chain employs TRBV6-8 and TRBJ2-7; a possible D gene is TRBD2 (5 bases). Germline V gives CDR1 MNHGY, CDR2 SAAAGT. Trimming pared 4 bases from V and 5 bases from J, leaving 15 bases between. The CDR3 is 14 amino acids. CDR3 sequence reads: CASSFPSVSDEQYF. The CDR3 DNA is TGTGCCAGCAGTTTTCCATCGGTTAGCGACGAGCAGTACTTC.

This chain joins TRBV27 and TRBJ2-7; a weak D match, TRBD1 (5 bases). V gave up 6 bases and J gave up 5 bases, with 17 bases separating them. The CDR3 length is 14 residues. The germline CDR1 and CDR2 sequences are MNHEY and SMNVEV (reference sequence). CDR3 sequence reads: CASSLGRTWDEQYF. CDR3 sequence (DNA): TGTGCCAGCAGCCTTGGACGGACATGGGACGAGCAGTACTTC.

V gene TRBV28 combines with J gene TRBJ2-2; 8 nucleotides line up with TRBD1. Germline CDR1 is MDHEN and CDR2 is SYDVKM. The CDR3 sequence is 14 residues long. The V and J ends lost 6 bases and 5 bases, in that order; junction bases with no gene match: 5. The CDR3 is CASSRTGRTGELFF. The CDR3 bases are TGTGCCAGCAGCCGGACAGGGAGGACCGGGGAGCTGTTTTTT.

The chain joins TRBV7-9 to TRBJ1-1, with TRBD1 identical over 7 bases. Germline values: CDR1 SEHNR, CDR2 FQNEAQ (reference sequence). The CDR3 is made up of 15 amino acids. V gave up 5 bases and J gave up 5 bases; unmatched junction bases: 11. DNA of the CDR3: TGTGCCAGCAGCCGGGACAGCCGATCAGGGACTGAAGCTTTCTTT. Translating it yields CASSRDSRSGTEAFF.

The chain uses TRBV5-4 and TRBJ1-1; D uncertain. The CDR3 loop spans 15 amino acids. Germline V gene data show CDR1 as SGHNT and CDR2 as YYREEE (reference sequence). The V and J ends lost 0 bases and 1 base respectively, with 10 bases between them. CDR3 sequence reads: CASSLDRAGNTEAFF. CDR3 nucleotide sequence: TGTGCCAGCAGCTTGGATAGGGCGGGGAACACTGAAGCTTTCTTT. The variable domain in full, completed from reference TRBV5-4 and TRBJ1-1, reads ETGVTQSPTHLIKTRGQQVTLRCSSQSGHNTVSWYQQALGQGPQFIFQYYREEENGRGNFPPRFSGLQFPNYSSELNVNALELDDSALYLCASSLDRAGNTEAFFGQGTRLTVV.

The genes are TRBV6-1 and TRBJ2-5; no firm D call. The J call may not be correct, given that the DNA end is closer to TRBJ2-7. The CDR3 contains 15 residues. CDR1 is MNHNS, CDR2 SASEGT, per germline. DNA for the CDR3: TGTGCCAGCAATACCGGTAGAGACACCACCTACGAGCAGTACTTC. It translates to CASNTGRDTTYEQYF.

The rearrangement joins TRBV28 to TRBJ2-5, with 8 bases that match TRBD2. Germline CDR1 and CDR2: MDHEN and SYDVKM. Germline trimming cut 2 bases from V and 5 bases from J; bases unmatched to any gene: 4. CDR3 length equals 14 residues. The CDR3 sequence is CASSLDGREETQYF. In DNA form, the CDR3 reads TGTGCCAGCAGTTTAGACGGGAGGGAGGAGACCCAGTACTTC.

The chain is built from TRBV10-2 and TRBJ2-7, with D tentatively TRBD2 (6 bases). Germline loops: CDR1 WSHSY, CDR2 SAAADI. V was shortened by 8 bases and J by 0 bases, with 14 bases between the two germline ends. The CDR3 is made up of 14 amino acids. The CDR3 spells CASRGYGISYEQYF. The CDR3 DNA sequence: TGCGCCAGCCGGGGGTACGGCATCTCCTACGAGCAGTACTTC.

This chain links TRBV23-1 with TRBJ2-5; a possible D gene is TRBD2 (6 bases). TRBV23-1 qualifies as an ORF whose function is uncertain. Between the trimmed V and J ends, which lost 3 bases and 7 bases, there was a span of 12 bases. This CDR3 has 13 amino acids. As DNA, the CDR3 is TGCGCCAGCAGTCAGGGCGGAGGGAGGACCCAGTACTTC. Protein: CASSQGGGRTQYF.